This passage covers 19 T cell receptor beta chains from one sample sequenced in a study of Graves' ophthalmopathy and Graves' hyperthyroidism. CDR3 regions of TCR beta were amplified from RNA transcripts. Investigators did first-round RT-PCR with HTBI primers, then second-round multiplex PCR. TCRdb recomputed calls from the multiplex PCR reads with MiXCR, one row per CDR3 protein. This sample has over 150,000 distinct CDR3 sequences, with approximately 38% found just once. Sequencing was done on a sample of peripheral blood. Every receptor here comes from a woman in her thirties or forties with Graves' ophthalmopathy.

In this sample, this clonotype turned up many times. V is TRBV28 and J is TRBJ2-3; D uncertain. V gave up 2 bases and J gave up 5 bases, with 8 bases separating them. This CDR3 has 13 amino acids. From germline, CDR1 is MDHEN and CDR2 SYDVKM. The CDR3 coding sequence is TGTGCCAGCAGTTTAAGGCTAATAGATACGCAGTATTTT. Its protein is CASSLRLIDTQYF.

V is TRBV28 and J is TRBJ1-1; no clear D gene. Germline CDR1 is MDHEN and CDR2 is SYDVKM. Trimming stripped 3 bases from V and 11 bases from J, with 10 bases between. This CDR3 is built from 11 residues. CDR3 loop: CASSLMEMAFF. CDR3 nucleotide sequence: TGTGCCAGCAGTTTGATGGAGATGGCTTTCTTT.

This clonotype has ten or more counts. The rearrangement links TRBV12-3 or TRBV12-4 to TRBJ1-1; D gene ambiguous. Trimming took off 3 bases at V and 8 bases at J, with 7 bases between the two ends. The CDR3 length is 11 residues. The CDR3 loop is CASSFMGEAFF. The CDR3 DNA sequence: TGTGCCAGCAGTTTTATGGGGGAAGCTTTCTTT.

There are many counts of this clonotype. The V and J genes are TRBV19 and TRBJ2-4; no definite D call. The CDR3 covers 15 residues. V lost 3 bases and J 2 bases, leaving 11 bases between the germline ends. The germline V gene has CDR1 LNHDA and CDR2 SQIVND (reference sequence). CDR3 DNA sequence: TGTGCCAGTAGTATGACTCCCACTCCCAAAAACATTCAGTACTTC. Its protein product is CASSMTPTPKNIQYF.

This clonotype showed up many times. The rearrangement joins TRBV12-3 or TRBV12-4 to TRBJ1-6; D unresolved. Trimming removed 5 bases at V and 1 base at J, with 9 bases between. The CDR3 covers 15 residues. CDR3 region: CASSRGWSYNSPLHF. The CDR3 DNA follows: TGTGCCAGCAGTCGAGGGTGGTCCTATAATTCACCCCTCCACTTT.

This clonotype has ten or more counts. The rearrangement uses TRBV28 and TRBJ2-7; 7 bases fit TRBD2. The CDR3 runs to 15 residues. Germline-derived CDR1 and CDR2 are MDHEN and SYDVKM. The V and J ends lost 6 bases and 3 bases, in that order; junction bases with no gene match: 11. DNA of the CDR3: TGTGCCAGCAGCCCCGCGTGGACTAGGATCTACGAGCAGTACTTC. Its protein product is CASSPAWTRIYEQYF.

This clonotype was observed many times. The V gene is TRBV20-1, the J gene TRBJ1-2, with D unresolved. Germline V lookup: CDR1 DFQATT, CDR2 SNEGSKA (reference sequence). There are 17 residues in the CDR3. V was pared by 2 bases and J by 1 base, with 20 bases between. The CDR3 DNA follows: TGCAGTGCTAGAATAATAACAGAGACTCGCCTTAACTATGGCTACACCTTC. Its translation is CSARIITETRLNYGYTF.

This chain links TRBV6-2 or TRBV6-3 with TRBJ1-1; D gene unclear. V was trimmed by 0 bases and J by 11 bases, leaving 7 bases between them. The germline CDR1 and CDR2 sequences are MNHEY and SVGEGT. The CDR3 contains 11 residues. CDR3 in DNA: TGTGCCAGCAGTTACTCCGCAGGTGCTTTCTTT. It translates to CASSYSAGAFF.

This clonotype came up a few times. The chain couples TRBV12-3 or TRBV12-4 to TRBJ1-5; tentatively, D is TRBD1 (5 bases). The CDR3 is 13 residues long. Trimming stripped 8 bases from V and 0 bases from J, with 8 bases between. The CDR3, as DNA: TGTGCCAGCCGGGACGGTAGCAATCAGCCCCAGCATTTT. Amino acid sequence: CASRDGSNQPQHF.

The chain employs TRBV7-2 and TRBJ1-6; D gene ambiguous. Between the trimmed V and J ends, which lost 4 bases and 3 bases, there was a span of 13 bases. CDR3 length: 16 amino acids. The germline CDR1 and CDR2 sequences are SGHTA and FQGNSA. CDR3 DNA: TGTGCCAGCAGCTCTCGGAGGTCCTTCTATAATTCACCCCTCCACTTT. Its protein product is CASSSRRSFYNSPLHF.

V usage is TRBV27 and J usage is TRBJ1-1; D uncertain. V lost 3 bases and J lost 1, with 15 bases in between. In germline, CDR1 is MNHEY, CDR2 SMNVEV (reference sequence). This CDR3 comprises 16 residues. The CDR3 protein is CASSFAFIDGNTEAFF. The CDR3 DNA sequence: TGTGCCAGCAGTTTTGCCTTTATTGACGGGAACACTGAAGCTTTCTTT.

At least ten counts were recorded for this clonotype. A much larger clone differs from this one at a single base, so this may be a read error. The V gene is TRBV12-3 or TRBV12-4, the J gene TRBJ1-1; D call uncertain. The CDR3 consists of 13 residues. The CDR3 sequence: CASSLQLNAEAFF. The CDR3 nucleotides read TGTGCCAGCAGTTTACAGTTGAACGCTGAAGCTTTCTTT.

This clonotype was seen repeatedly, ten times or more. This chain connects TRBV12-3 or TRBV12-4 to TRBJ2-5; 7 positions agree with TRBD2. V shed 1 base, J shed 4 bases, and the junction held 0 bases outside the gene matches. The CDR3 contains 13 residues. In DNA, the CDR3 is TGTGCCAGCAGTTTAGGGGAGGGAGAGACCCAGTACTTC. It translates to CASSLGEGETQYF.

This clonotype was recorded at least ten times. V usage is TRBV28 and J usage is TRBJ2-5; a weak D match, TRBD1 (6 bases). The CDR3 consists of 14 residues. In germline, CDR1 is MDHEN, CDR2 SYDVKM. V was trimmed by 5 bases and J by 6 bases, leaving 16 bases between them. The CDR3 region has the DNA TGTGCCAGCAGTGCCGGGACAATTATTAAGACCCAGTACTTC. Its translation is CASSAGTIIKTQYF.

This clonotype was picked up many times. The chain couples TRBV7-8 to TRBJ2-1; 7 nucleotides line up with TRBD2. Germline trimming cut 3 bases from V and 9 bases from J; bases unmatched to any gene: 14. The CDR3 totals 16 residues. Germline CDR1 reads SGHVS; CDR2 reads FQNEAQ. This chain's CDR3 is CASSFFASGRVSEQFF. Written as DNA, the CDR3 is TGTGCCAGCAGCTTTTTCGCTAGCGGACGGGTTAGTGAGCAGTTCTTC.

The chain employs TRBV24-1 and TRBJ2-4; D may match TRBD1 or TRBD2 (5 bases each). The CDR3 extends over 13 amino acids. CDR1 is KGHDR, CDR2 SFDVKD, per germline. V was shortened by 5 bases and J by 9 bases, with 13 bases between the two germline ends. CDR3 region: CATSAGPGRIQYF. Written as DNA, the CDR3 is TGTGCCACCAGTGCCGGACCGGGGCGCATTCAGTACTTC.

CDR3 DNA sequence: TGTGCCAGCAGTTACACCGGGACTCCCGCTGAAGCTTTCTTT. The encoded protein is CASSYTGTPAEAFF. V gene TRBV6-5 combines with J gene TRBJ1-1, with D perhaps TRBD1 (5 bases). Germline loops: CDR1 MNHEY, CDR2 SVGAGI. The CDR3 covers 14 residues. Trimming pared 2 bases from V and 6 bases from J, leaving 13 bases between.

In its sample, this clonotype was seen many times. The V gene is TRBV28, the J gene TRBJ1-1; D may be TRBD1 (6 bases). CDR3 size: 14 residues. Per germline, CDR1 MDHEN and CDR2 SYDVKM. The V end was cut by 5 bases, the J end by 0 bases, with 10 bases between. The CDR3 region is CASSHDRMNTEAFF. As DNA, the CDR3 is TGTGCCAGCAGTCACGACAGGATGAACACTGAAGCTTTCTTT.

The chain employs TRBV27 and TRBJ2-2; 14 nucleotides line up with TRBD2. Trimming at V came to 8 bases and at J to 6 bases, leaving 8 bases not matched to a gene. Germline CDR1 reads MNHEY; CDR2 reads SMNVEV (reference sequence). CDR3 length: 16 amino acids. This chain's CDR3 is CASVGLAGVNSGELFF. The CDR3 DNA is TGTGCCAGCGTGGGACTAGCGGGAGTTAACTCCGGGGAGCTGTTTTTT.